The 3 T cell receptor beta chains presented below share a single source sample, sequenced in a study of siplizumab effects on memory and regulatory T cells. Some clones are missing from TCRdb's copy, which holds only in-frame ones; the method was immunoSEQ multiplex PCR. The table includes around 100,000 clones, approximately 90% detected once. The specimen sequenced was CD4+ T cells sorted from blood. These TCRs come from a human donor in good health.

In DNA, the CDR3 is TGTGCCAGCAGCTTGTTCCAGGGAGGAATATCTTTCTTT. Amino acid sequence: CASSLFQGGISFF. This sequence joins TRBV5-4 and TRBJ1-1, with a possible D match to TRBD1 (5 bases). The CDR3 sequence is 13 residues long. Germline CDR1 is SGHNT and CDR2 is YYREEE (reference sequence). Trimming shortened V by 1 base and J by 12 bases, and 16 bases separated the two germline ends.

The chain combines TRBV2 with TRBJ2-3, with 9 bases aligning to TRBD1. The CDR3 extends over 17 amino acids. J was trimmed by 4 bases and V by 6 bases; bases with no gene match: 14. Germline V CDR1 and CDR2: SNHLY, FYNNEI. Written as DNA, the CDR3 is TGTGCCAGCAGGCCTACCCGGGACAGGGCTATGCCAGATACGCAGTATTTT. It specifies CASRPTRDRAMPDTQYF.

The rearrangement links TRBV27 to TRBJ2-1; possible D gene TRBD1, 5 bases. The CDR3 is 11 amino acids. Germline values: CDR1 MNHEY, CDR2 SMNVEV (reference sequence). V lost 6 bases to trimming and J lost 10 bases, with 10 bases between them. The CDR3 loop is CASRDKLEQFF. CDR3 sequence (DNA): TGTGCCAGCAGGGACAAACTAGAGCAGTTCTTC.